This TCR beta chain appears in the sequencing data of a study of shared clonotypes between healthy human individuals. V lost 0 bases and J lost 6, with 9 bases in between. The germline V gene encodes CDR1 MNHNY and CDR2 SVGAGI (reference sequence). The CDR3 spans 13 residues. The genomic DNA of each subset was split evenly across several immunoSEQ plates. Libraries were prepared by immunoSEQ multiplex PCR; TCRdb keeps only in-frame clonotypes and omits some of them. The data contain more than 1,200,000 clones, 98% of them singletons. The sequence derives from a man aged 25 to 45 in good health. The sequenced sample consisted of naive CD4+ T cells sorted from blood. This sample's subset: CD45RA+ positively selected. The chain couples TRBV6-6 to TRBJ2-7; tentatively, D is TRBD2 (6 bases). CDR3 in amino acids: CASSYSRRGEQYF. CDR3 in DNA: TGTGCCAGCAGTTACTCGAGGAGGGGCGAGCAGTACTTC.